Here is one T cell receptor (beta chain) with its context. This specimen belongs to a study of cytomegalovirus exposure and HLA in healthy donors. It was with 60 Vbeta and 13 Jbeta primers that the PCR ran. Sequencing used immunoSEQ multiplex PCR; TCRdb keeps in-frame clones, though not all of them. This listing includes under 150,000 clones. Input material: PBMCs. This clonotype was obtained from a middle-aged man in good health and CMV-seronegative.

The CDR3 region has the DNA TGTGCCAGCAGCTTGACTAGCGGGGGGGCAAAGAACGAGCAGTACTTC. It encodes CASSLTSGGAKNEQYF. The chain is built from TRBV5-4 and TRBJ2-7, with TRBD2 matching over 13 bases. V lost 1 base, J lost 5 bases, and 6 bases stayed unmatched. The germline V gene has CDR1 SGHNT and CDR2 YYREEE (reference sequence). The CDR3 length is 16 residues.